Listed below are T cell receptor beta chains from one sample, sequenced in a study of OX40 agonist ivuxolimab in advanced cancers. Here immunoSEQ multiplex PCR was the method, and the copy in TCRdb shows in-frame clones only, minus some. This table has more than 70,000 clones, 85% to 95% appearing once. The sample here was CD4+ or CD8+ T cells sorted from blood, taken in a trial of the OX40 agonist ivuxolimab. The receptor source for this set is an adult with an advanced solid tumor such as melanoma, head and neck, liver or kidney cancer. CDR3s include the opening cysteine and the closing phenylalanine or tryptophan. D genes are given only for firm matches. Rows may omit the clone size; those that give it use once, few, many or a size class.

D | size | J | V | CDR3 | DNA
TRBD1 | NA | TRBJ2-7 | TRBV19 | CASSNHRDRASYEQYF | TGTGCCAGTAGTAATCACCGGGACAGGGCCTCCTACGAGCAGTACTTC
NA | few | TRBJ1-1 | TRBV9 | CASTTPGNTEAFF | TGTGCCAGCACCACACCGGGGAACACTGAAGCTTTCTTT
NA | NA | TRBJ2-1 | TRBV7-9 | CASSLEGLSSYNEQFF | TGTGCCAGCAGCTTAGAGGGCCTGAGCTCCTACAATGAGCAGTTCTTC
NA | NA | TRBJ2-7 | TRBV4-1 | CASSHLEGSPYEQYF | TGCGCCAGCAGCCACCTGGAGGGATCCCCCTACGAGCAGTACTTC
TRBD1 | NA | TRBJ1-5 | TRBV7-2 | CASNEQGIVSNQPQHF | TGTGCCAGCAACGAACAGGGGATAGTAAGCAATCAGCCCCAGCATTTT
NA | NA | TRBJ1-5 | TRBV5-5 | CASSDYSNQPQHF | TGTGCCAGCAGTGACTATAGCAATCAGCCCCAGCATTTT
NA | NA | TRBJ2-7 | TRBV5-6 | CASSLGGYEQYF | TGTGCCAGCAGCTTGGGCGGTTACGAGCAGTACTTC
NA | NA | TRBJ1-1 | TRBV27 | CASSRMNTEAFF | TGTGCCAGCAGCCGCATGAACACTGAAGCTTTCTTT
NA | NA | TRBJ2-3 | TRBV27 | CASSFGVAGVTDTQYF | TGTGCCAGCAGTTTCGGGGTAGCAGGGGTCACAGATACGCAGTATTTT
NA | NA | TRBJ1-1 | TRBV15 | CATSGREETEAFF | TGTGCCACCAGCGGCAGGGAGGAAACTGAAGCTTTCTTT
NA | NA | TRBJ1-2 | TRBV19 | CASSLERAGYTF | TGTGCCAGTAGTCTCGAGAGGGCGGGCTACACCTTC
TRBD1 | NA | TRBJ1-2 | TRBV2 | CAIDRGKPGLAF | TGTGCCATAGACAGGGGGAAACCGGGATTAGCCTTC
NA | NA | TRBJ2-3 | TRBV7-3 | CASSPGLPTDTQYF | TGTGCCAGCAGCCCAGGACTCCCCACAGATACGCAGTATTTT
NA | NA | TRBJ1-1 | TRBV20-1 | CSASWGTEAFF | TGCAGTGCTAGTTGGGGGACTGAAGCTTTCTTT
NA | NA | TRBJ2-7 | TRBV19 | CASSKGTQPGEQYF | TGTGCCAGTAGCAAGGGGACGCAGCCGGGCGAGCAGTACTTC
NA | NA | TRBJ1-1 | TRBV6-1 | CASSDTTRTEAFF | TGTGCCAGCAGTGATACGACTCGGACTGAAGCTTTCTTT
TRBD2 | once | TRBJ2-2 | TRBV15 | CATSTIAGGGTGELFF | TGTGCCACCAGCACTATAGCGGGAGGGGGCACCGGGGAGCTGTTTTTT
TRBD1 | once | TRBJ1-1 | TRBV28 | CASSPPGTGVTEAFF | TGTGCCAGCAGTCCCCCGGGGACAGGGGTGACTGAAGCTTTCTTT
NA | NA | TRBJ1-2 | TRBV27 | CASSSQDSPNYGYTF | TGTGCCAGCAGTTCCCAGGACAGTCCTAACTATGGCTACACCTTC
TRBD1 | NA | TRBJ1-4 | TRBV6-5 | CASSYLGQGNEKLFF | TGTGCCAGCAGTTACCTGGGACAGGGTAATGAAAAACTGTTTTTT
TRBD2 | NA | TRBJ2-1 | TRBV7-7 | CASSYTSGGAGEQFF | TGTGCCAGCAGCTATACTAGCGGGGGGGCAGGTGAGCAGTTCTTC
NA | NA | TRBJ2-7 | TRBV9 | CASSLKRGANSYEQYF | TGTGCCAGCAGCCTTAAAAGGGGGGCAAACTCCTACGAGCAGTACTTC
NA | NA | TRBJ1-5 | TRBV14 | CASSHPDTTQPQHF | TGTGCCAGCAGCCACCCCGACACAACCCAGCCCCAGCATTTT
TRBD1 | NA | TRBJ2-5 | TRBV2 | CASSPRVGTGVRSRETQYF | TGTGCCAGCAGTCCCCGGGTCGGGACAGGGGTTAGAAGCAGAGAGACCCAGTACTTC
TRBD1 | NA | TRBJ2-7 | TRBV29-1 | CSVDGRPGQDAYEQYF | TGCAGCGTTGATGGACGTCCGGGACAGGATGCATACGAGCAGTACTTC
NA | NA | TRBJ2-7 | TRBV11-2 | CASSYTGPSYEQYF | TGTGCCAGCAGCTACACCGGGCCATCCTACGAGCAGTACTTC